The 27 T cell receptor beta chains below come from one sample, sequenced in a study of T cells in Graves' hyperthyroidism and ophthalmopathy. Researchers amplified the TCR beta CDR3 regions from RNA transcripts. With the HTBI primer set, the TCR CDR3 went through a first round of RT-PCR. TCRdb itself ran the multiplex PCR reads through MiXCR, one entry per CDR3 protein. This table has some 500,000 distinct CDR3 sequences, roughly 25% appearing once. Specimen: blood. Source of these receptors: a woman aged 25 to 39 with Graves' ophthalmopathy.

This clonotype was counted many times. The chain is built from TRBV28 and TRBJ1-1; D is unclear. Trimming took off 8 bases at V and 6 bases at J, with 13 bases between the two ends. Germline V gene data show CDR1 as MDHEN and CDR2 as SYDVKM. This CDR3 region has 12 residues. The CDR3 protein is CASSLIGAEAFF. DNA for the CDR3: TGTGCCAGCTCCCTCATTGGAGCTGAAGCTTTCTTT.

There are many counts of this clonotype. CDR3: CASRSPGTIGTEAFF. The CDR3, as DNA: TGTGCCAGCAGGTCCCCCGGGACGATCGGCACTGAAGCTTTCTTT. The chain joins TRBV6-1 to TRBJ1-1; D is possibly TRBD1 (5 bases). CDR3 size: 15 residues. V was clipped by 6 bases and J by 4 bases, with 18 bases between them. Germline lookup yields CDR1 MNHNS and CDR2 SASEGT.

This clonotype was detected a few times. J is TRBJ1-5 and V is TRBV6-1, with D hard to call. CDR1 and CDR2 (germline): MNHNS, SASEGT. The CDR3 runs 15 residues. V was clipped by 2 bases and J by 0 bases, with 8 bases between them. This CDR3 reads CASSERVFSNQPQHF. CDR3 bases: TGTGCCAGCAGTGAACGCGTATTTAGCAATCAGCCCCAGCATTTT.

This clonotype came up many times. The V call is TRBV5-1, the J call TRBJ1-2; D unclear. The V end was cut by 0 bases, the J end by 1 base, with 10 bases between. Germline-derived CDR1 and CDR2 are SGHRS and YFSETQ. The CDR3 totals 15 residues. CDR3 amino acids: CASSLGTAVNYGYTF. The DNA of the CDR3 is TGCGCCAGCAGCTTGGGAACGGCAGTTAACTATGGCTACACCTTC.

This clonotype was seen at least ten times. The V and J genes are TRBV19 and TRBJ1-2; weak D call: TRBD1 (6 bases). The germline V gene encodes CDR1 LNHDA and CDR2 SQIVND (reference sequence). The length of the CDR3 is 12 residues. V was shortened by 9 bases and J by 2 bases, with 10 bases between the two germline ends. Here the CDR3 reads CASTTGNYGYTF. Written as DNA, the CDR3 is TGTGCCAGCACGACAGGAAACTATGGCTACACCTTC.

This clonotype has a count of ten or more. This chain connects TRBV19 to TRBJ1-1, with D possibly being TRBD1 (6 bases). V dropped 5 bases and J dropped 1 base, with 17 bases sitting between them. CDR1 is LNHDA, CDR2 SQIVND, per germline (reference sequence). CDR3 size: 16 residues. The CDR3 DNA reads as TGTGCCAGTAGTCCCTCTCCGGGACAAAAGAACACTGAAGCTTTCTTT. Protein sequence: CASSPSPGQKNTEAFF.

The chain's CDR3 is CASSLNSGQTYEQYF. For the CDR3, the DNA is TGTGCCAGCAGCTTAAATAGCGGGCAAACCTACGAGCAGTACTTC. This chain connects TRBV7-8 to TRBJ2-7; 7 nucleotides align to TRBD2. This CDR3 region has 15 residues. V shed 2 bases and J 2 bases; nucleotides not matched to a gene: 6. Germline V gene lookup returns CDR1 SGHVS and CDR2 FQNEAQ.

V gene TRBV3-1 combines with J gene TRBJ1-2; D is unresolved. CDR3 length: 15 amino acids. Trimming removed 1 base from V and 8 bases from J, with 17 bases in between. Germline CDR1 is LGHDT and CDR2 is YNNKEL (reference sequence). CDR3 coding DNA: TGTGCCAGCAGCCAAGCGCGGGGAAGAATTAACGGCTACACCTTC. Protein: CASSQARGRINGYTF.

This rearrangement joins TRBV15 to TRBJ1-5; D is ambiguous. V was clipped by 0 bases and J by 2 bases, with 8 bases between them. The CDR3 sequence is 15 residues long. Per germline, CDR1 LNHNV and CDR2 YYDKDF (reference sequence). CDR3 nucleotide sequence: TGTGCCACCAGCAGAGAGGCTGTGGGCAATCAGCCCCAGCATTTT. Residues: CATSREAVGNQPQHF. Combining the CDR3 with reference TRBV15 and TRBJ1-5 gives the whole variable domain DAMVIQNPRYQVTQFGKPVTLSCSQTLNHNVMYWYQQKSSQAPKLLFHYYDKDFNNEADTPDNFQSRRPNTSFCFLDIRSPGLGDTAMYLCATSREAVGNQPQHFGDGTRLSIL.

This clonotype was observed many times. The CDR3: CASKVGQPDSGNTIYF. DNA for the CDR3: TGTGCCAGCAAAGTGGGACAGCCTGACTCTGGAAACACCATATATTTT. The chain employs TRBV6-1 and TRBJ1-3, with TRBD1 identical over 7 bases. The junction had 9 bases not matched to a gene; V was cut back by 7 bases and J by 0 bases. This CDR3 has 16 residues. Germline CDR1 and CDR2: MNHNS and SASEGT.

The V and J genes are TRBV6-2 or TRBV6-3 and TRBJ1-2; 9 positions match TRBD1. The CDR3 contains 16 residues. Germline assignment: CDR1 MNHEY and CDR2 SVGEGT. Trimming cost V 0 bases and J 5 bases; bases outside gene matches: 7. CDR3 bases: TGTGCCAGCAGTTACTCGAGTGGGACAGGGTTATATGGCTACACCTTC. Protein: CASSYSSGTGLYGYTF.

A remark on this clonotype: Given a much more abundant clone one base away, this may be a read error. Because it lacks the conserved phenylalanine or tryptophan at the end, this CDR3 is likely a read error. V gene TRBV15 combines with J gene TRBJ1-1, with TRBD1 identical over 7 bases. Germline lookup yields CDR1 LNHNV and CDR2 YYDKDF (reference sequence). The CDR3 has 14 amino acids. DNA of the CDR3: TGTGCCACCAGCGATCAGACAGGGAACACTGGAGCTTTCTTG. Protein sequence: CATSDQTGNTGAFL.

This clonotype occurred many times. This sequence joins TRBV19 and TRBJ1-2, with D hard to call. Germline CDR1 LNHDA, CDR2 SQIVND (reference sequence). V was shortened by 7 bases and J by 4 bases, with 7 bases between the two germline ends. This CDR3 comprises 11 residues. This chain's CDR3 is CASTEGYGYTF. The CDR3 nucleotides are TGTGCCAGTACCGAGGGCTATGGCTACACCTTC.

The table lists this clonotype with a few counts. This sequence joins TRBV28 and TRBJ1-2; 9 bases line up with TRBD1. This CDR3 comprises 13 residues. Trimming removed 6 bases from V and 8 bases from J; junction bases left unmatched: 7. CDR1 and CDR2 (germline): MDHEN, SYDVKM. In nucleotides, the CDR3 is TGTGCCAGCAGGATACAGGGGGCGGACGGCTACACCTTC. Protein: CASRIQGADGYTF.

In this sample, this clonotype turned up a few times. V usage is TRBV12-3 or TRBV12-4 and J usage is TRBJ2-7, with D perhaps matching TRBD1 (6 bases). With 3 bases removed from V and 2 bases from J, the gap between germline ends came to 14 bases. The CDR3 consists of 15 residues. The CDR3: CASSFTAGQTYEQYF. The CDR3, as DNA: TGTGCCAGCAGTTTTACAGCCGGACAGACCTACGAGCAGTACTTC.

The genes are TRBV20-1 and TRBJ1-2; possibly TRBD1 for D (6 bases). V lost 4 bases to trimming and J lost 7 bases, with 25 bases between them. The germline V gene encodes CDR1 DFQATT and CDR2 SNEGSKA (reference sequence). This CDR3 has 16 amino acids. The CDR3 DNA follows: TGCAGTGCTACCCCCTCACTTCCAGGGGTATTGGGTGGCTACACCTTC. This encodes CSATPSLPGVLGGYTF.

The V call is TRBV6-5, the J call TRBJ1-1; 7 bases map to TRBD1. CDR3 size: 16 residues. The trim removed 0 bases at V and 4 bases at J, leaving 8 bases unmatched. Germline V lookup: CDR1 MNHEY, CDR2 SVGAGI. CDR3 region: CASSYSLFRGGTEAFF. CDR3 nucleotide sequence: TGTGCCAGCAGTTACTCGCTATTCAGGGGGGGCACTGAAGCTTTCTTT.

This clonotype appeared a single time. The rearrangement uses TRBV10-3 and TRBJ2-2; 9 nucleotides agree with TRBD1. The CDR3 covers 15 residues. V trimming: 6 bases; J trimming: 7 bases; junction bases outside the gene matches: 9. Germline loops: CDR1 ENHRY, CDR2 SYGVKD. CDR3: CAISPGQGVVGELFF. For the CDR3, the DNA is TGTGCCATCAGCCCGGGACAGGGCGTCGTCGGGGAGCTGTTTTTT.

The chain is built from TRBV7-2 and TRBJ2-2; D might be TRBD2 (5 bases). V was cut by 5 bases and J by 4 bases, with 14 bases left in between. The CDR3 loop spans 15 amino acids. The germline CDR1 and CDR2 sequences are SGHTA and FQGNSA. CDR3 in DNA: TGTGCCAGCAGCCGGGGTGGTGAGGCCACCGGGGAGCTGTTTTTT. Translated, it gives CASSRGGEATGELFF. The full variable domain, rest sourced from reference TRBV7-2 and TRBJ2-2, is GAGVSQSPSNKVTEKGKDVELRCDPISGHTALYWYRQSLGQGLEFLIYFQGNSAPDKSGLPSDRFSAERTGGSVSTLTIQRTQQEDSAVYLCASSRGGEATGELFFGEGSRLTVL.

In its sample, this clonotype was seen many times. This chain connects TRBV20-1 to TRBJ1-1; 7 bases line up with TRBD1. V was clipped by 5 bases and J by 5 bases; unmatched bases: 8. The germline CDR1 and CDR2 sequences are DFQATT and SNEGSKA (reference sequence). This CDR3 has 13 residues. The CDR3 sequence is CSASRTGSTEAFF. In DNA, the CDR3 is TGCAGTGCTTCGAGGACAGGATCTACTGAAGCTTTCTTT.

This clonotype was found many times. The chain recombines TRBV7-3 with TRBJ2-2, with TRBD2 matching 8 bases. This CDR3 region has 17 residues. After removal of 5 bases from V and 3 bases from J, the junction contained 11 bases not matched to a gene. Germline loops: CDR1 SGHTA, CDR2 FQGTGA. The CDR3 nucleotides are TGTGCCAGCAGCCCTCTCGGGGGGGCCGTGGACACCGGGGAGCTGTTTTTT. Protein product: CASSPLGGAVDTGELFF.

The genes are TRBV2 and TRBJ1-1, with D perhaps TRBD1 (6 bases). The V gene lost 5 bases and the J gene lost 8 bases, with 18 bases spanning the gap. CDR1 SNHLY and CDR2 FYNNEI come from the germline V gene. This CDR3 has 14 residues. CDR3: CASSTELTGTEAFF. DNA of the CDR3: TGTGCCAGCAGTACCGAGCTAACCGGGACAGAAGCTTTCTTT.

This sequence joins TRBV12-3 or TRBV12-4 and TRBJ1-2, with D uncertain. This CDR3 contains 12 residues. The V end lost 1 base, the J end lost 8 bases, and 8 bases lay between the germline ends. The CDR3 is CASSLEPEGYTF. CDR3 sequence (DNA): TGTGCCAGCAGTTTAGAGCCAGAGGGCTACACCTTC.

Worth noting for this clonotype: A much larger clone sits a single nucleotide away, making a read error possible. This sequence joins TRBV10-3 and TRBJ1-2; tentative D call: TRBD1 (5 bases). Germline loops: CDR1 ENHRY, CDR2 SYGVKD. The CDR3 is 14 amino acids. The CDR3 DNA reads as TGTGCCATCAGTGAGTCAGGGACCGGCTATGGCTGCACCTTC. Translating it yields CAISESGTGYGCTF.

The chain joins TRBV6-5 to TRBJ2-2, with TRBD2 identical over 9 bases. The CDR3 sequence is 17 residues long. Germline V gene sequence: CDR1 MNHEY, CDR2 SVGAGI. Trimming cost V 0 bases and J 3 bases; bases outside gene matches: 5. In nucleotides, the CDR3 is TGTGCCAGCAGTTACTCTGCGGCTAGCGGGGACACCGGGGAGCTGTTTTTT. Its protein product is CASSYSAASGDTGELFF.

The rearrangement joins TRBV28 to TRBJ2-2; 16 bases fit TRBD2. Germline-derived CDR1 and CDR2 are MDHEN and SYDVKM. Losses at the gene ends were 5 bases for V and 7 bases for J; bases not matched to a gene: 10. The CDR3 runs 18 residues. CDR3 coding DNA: TGTGCCAGCAGTCCCGGGACTAGCGGGAGGGCCCTCGGCGGGGAGCTGTTTTTT. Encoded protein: CASSPGTSGRALGGELFF.

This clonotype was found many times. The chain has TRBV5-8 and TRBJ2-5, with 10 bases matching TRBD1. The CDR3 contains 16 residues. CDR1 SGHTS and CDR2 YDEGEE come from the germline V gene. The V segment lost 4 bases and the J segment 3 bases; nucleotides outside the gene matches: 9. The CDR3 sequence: CASSTWTGGIEETQYF. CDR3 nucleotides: TGTGCCAGCAGCACGTGGACAGGGGGGATCGAAGAGACCCAGTACTTC.